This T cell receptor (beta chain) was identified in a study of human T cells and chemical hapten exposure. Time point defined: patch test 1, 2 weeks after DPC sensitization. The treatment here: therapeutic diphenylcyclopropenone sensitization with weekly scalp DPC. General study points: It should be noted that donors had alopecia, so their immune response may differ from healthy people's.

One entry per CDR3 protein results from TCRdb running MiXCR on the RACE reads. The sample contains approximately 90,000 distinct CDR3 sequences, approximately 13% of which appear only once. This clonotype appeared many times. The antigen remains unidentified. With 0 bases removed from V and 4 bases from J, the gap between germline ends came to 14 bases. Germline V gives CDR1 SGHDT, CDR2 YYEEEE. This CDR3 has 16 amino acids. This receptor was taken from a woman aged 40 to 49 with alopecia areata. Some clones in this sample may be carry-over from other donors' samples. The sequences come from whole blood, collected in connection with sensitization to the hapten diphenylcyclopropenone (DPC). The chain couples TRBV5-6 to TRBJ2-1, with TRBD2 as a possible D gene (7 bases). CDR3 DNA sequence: TGTGCCAGCAGCTTGGAGCGGACAGCGGGGTACAATGAGCAGTTCTTC. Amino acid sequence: CASSLERTAGYNEQFF.